These T cell receptor beta chains were read from a single sample in a study of shared clonotypes between healthy human individuals. The method was immunoSEQ multiplex PCR; TCRdb's version includes in-frame clones alone and lacks a portion of them. The table has more than 2 million clones, nearly 97% seen once. Sequencing input: naive CD4+ T cells sorted from blood. These receptors were obtained from a man aged 18 to 30 in good health. The CDR3 runs from the conserved cysteine through the conserved F or W. Each record gives: V gene, clone size, J gene, CDR3 length, D gene, CDR3 protein, CDR3 DNA. The D gene is left open where the match is weak. For some rows the clone size is stated as once, few or many, or as a class when expanded; others skip it.

TRBV12-5,-,TRBJ1-5,15,TRBD1,CASGWGQHSNQPQHF,TGTGCTAGTGGTTGGGGACAGCATAGCAATCAGCCCCAGCATTTT
TRBV28,-,TRBJ2-6,16,-,CASSSPGVSGANVLTF,TGTGCCAGCAGTTCTCCAGGGGTTTCTGGGGCCAACGTCCTGACTTTC
TRBV5-4,-,TRBJ2-1,14,TRBD2,CASSSERDGNEQFF,TGTGCCAGCAGCTCGGAGCGGGATGGCAATGAGCAGTTCTTC
TRBV15,-,TRBJ2-1,15,TRBD2,CATSSFLAGSNEQFF,TGTGCCACCAGCAGCTTTCTAGCGGGGTCGAATGAGCAGTTCTTC
TRBV7-8,-,TRBJ1-5,15,-,CASSPDGNSNQPQHF,TGTGCCAGCAGCCCCGACGGGAATAGCAATCAGCCCCAGCATTTT
TRBV5-4,once,TRBJ1-4,14,-,CASSLDRSNEKLFF,TGTGCCAGCAGCTTGGACCGGTCTAATGAAAAACTGTTTTTT
TRBV18,-,TRBJ1-2,15,-,CASSLFREQGSGYTF,TGTGCCAGCTCACTGTTCCGGGAACAGGGATCCGGCTACACCTTC
TRBV4-1,-,TRBJ1-6,16,-,CASSLSYSGTNSPLHF,TGCGCCAGCAGCCTCAGTTATTCGGGGACGAATTCACCCCTCCACTTT
TRBV5-1,-,TRBJ1-2,14,-,CASSFTDIGYGYTF,TGCGCCAGCAGCTTCACGGACATAGGGTATGGCTACACCTTC
TRBV2,-,TRBJ2-3,15,-,CASSETRQGTDTQYF,TGTGCCAGCAGTGAAACCCGGCAGGGAACAGATACGCAGTATTTT
TRBV6-1,-,TRBJ1-5,15,-,CATRAGFLINQPQHF,TGTGCCACGAGGGCCGGGTTTTTGATCAATCAGCCCCAGCATTTT
TRBV6-5,-,TRBJ2-2,12,-,CASSSGTGELFF,TGTGCCAGCAGTTCGGGGACCGGGGAGCTGTTTTTT
TRBV6-5,few,TRBJ1-1,14,-,CASSYSGGNTEAFF,TGTGCCAGCAGTTACTCGGGGGGGAACACTGAAGCTTTCTTT
TRBV6-5,once,TRBJ2-7,14,TRBD1,CASSMGQGAYEQYF,TGTGCCAGCAGCATGGGCCAGGGGGCCTACGAGCAGTACTTC
TRBV7-9,-,TRBJ2-1,15,TRBD1,CASILDRVGTNEQFF,TGTGCCAGCATCCTTGACAGGGTAGGAACCAATGAGCAGTTCTTC
TRBV6-5,once,TRBJ1-2,15,TRBD1,CASSPDRARGYGYTF,TGTGCCAGCAGTCCGGACAGGGCGAGAGGCTATGGCTACACCTTC
TRBV7-8,-,TRBJ1-5,16,-,CASSPAGVGGDQPQHF,TGTGCCAGCAGCCCTGCAGGGGTGGGAGGGGATCAGCCCCAGCATTTT
TRBV2,-,TRBJ2-2,15,-,CASSVAGDNTGELFF,TGTGCCAGCAGTGTTGCAGGGGATAACACCGGGGAGCTGTTTTTT
TRBV5-6,-,TRBJ2-7,14,TRBD1,CASSPLGTVYEQYF,TGTGCCAGCAGCCCCTTAGGGACAGTCTACGAGCAGTACTTC
TRBV6-6,-,TRBJ1-1,14,-,CANWRTAPNTEAFF,TGTGCCAATTGGAGGACAGCACCTAACACTGAAGCTTTCTTT
TRBV13,-,TRBJ1-2,15,-,CASSLGTGGNYGYTF,TGTGCCAGCAGCCTTGGAACAGGCGGAAACTATGGCTACACCTTC
TRBV5-1,once,TRBJ2-5,14,-,CASSSGGPGETQYF,TGCGCCAGCAGCTCTGGAGGCCCGGGTGAGACCCAGTACTTC
TRBV28,-,TRBJ2-7,15,TRBD1,CASTPWGQGSYEQYF,TGTGCCAGCACCCCTTGGGGACAGGGGTCCTACGAGCAGTACTTC
TRBV5-6,-,TRBJ2-7,13,TRBD1,CASSWDSLYEQYF,TGTGCCAGCAGCTGGGACAGTCTCTACGAGCAGTACTTC
TRBV18,-,TRBJ1-1,15,-,CASSPNEGLNTEAFF,TGTGCCAGCTCACCTAATGAGGGGTTGAACACTGAAGCTTTCTTT
TRBV18,once,TRBJ1-1,15,-,CASSPRGQMNTEAFF,TGTGCCAGCTCACCAAGAGGGCAGATGAACACTGAAGCTTTCTTT
TRBV15,once,TRBJ1-1,14,-,CATSTGTALPEAFF,TGTGCCACCAGCACCGGGACTGCGCTCCCTGAAGCTTTCTTT
TRBV5-1,-,TRBJ2-2,16,TRBD1,CASSLDRGRDTGELFF,TGCGCCAGCAGCTTGGATAGGGGGCGCGACACCGGGGAGCTGTTTTTT
TRBV18,-,TRBJ1-4,15,-,CASSPLGLGNEKLFF,TGTGCCAGCTCACCACTCGGGTTGGGGAATGAAAAACTGTTTTTT
TRBV5-6,-,TRBJ1-1,14,-,CASSLGVMNTEAFF,TGTGCCAGCAGCTTAGGAGTGATGAACACTGAAGCTTTCTTT
TRBV6-5,-,TRBJ1-2,15,TRBD1,CASSYSTGGFGGYTF,TGTGCCAGCAGTTACTCGACAGGGGGCTTCGGTGGCTACACCTTC
TRBV7-2,-,TRBJ2-3,15,TRBD1,CASSQQGARADTQYF,TGTGCCAGCAGCCAGCAGGGGGCGAGGGCAGATACGCAGTATTTT
TRBV10-2,-,TRBJ1-1,13,-,CASRGGVGTEAFF,TGCGCCAGTCGGGGGGGAGTGGGTACTGAAGCTTTCTTT
TRBV7-2,-,TRBJ1-2,13,TRBD1,CASSPPGGYGYTF,TGTGCCAGCAGCCCACCAGGGGGCTATGGCTACACCTTC
TRBV5-4,-,TRBJ2-3,13,-,CASSATMQDTQYF,TGTGCCAGCAGCGCCACTATGCAAGATACGCAGTATTTT
TRBV19,-,TRBJ1-5,18,-,CASSLARNNRFSNQPQHF,TGTGCCAGTAGTCTAGCGAGGAACAACAGATTTAGCAATCAGCCCCAGCATTTT
TRBV14,-,TRBJ2-6,15,-,CASSPLFSGANVLTF,TGTGCCAGCAGCCCCCTTTTTTCTGGGGCCAACGTCCTGACTTTC
TRBV5-1,-,TRBJ2-3,15,TRBD2,CASSLGLARADTQYF,TGCGCCAGCAGCTTGGGACTAGCCAGAGCAGATACGCAGTATTTT
TRBV11-3,once,TRBJ2-2,15,TRBD1,CASSSNRGRPGELFF,TGTGCCAGCAGCTCCAACAGGGGTCGACCCGGGGAGCTGTTTTTT
TRBV28,-,TRBJ1-5,15,-,CASSWEGAYSQPQHF,TGTGCCAGCAGTTGGGAAGGGGCTTATAGCCAGCCCCAGCATTTT
TRBV7-9,-,TRBJ2-4,13,-,CASSLAEGGIQYF,TGTGCCAGCAGCTTAGCAGAGGGAGGCATTCAGTACTTC
TRBV27,-,TRBJ1-1,14,-,CASRAGRVATEAFF,TGTGCCAGCAGGGCGGGGAGGGTGGCCACTGAAGCTTTCTTT
TRBV9,once,TRBJ2-1,16,-,CASSGPPPENYNEQFF,TGTGCCAGCAGCGGTCCACCTCCCGAAAACTACAATGAGCAGTTCTTC
TRBV5-4,-,TRBJ1-2,13,-,CASSPDSFYGYTF,TGTGCCAGCAGCCCCGACAGCTTCTATGGCTACACCTTC
TRBV6-1,-,TRBJ1-5,14,-,CASSGTHSNQPQHF,TGTGCCAGCAGTGGGACACATAGCAATCAGCCCCAGCATTTT
TRBV18,-,TRBJ2-7,13,-,CASSPQRGDEQYF,TGTGCCAGCTCACCACAGAGGGGCGATGAGCAGTACTTC
TRBV5-1,-,TRBJ1-6,16,TRBD1,CASSPRTGKADSPLHF,TGCGCCAGCAGCCCCCGGACAGGGAAGGCTGATTCACCCCTCCACTTT
TRBV6-6,-,TRBJ1-5,14,-,CASSAEQGRQPQHF,TGTGCCAGCAGTGCCGAACAGGGTCGTCAGCCCCAGCATTTT